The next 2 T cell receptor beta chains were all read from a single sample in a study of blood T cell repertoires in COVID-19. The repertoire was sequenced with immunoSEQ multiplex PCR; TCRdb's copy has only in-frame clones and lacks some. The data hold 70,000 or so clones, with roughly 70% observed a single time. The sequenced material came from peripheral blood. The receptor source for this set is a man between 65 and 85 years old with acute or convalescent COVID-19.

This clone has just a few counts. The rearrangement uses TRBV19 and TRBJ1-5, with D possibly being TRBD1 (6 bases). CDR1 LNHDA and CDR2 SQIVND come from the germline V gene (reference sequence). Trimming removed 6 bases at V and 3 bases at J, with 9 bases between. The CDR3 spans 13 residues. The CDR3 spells CASSWTVNQPQHF. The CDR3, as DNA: TGTGCCAGTAGCTGGACAGTCAATCAGCCCCAGCATTTT. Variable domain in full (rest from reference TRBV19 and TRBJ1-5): DGGITQSPKYLFRKEGQNVTLSCEQNLNHDAMYWYRQDPGQGLRLIYYSQIVNDFQKGDIAEGYSVSREKKESFPLTVTSAQKNPTAFYLCASSWTVNQPQHFGDGTRLSIL.

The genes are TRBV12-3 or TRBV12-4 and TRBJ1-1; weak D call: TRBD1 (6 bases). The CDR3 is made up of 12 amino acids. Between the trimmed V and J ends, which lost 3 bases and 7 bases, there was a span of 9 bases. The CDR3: CASSFSRGEAFF. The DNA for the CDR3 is TGTGCCAGCAGTTTCTCCAGGGGTGAAGCTTTCTTT.